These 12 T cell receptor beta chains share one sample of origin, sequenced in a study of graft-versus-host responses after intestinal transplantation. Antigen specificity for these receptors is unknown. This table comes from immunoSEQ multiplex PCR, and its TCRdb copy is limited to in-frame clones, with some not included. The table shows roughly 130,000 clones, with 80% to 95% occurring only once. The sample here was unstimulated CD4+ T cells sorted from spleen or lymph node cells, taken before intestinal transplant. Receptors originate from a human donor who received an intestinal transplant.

The CDR3 DNA follows: TGTGCCACCAGCAGAGATCGGTCGTTTGGGGAGTATGGCTACACCTTC. Translating gives CATSRDRSFGEYGYTF. This sequence joins TRBV15 and TRBJ1-2; the D is unclear. Germline V gene sequence: CDR1 LNHNV, CDR2 YYDKDF (reference sequence). CDR3 length: 16 residues. V dropped 0 bases and J dropped 5 bases, with 16 bases sitting between them. The entire variable domain, with the rest obtained from reference TRBV15 and TRBJ1-2, is as follows: DAMVIQNPRYQVTQFGKPVTLSCSQTLNHNVMYWYQQKSSQAPKLLFHYYDKDFNNEADTPDNFQSRRPNTSFCFLDIRSPGLGDTAMYLCATSRDRSFGEYGYTFGSGTRLTVV.

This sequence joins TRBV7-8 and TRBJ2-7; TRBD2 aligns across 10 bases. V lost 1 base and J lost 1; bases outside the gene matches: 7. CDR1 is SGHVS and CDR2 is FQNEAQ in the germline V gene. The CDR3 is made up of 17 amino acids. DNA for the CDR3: TGTGCCAGCAGCTTAGTAGCTTTACTAGCGGGGTCCTACGAGCAGTACTTC. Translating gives CASSLVALLAGSYEQYF.

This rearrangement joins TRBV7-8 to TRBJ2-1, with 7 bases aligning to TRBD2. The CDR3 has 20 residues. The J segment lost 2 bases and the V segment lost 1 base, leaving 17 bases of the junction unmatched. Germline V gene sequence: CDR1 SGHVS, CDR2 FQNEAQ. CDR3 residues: CASSLVGTTLSLTAYNEQFF. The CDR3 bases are TGTGCCAGCAGCTTAGTAGGGACTACCCTTTCGTTGACTGCCTACAATGAGCAGTTCTTC.

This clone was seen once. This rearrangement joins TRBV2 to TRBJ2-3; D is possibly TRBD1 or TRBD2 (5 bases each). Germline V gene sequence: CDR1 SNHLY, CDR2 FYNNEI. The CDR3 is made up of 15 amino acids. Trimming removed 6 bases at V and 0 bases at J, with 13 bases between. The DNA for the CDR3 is TGTGCCAGCAGCCCTATGGGGGTTAGCACAGATACGCAGTATTTT. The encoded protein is CASSPMGVSTDTQYF.

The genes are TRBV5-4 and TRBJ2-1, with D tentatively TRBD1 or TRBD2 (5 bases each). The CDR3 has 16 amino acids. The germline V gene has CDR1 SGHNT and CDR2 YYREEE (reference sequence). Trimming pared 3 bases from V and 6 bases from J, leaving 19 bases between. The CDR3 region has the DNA TGTGCCAGCAGCTCACCCGCGTCGGGACGCCTCAATGAGCAGTTCTTC. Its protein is CASSSPASGRLNEQFF.

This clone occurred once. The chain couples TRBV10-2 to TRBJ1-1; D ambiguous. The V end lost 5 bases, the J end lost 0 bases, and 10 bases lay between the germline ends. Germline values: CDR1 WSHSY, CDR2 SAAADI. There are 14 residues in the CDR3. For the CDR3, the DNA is TGCGCCAGCAGTTCAACGACCCTGAACACTGAAGCTTTCTTT. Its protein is CASSSTTLNTEAFF.

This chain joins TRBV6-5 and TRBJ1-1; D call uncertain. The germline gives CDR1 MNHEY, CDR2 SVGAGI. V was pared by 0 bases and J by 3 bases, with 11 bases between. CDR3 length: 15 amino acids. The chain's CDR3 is CASSYSRVPDTEAFF. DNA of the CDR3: TGTGCCAGCAGTTACTCGAGGGTTCCGGACACTGAAGCTTTCTTT.

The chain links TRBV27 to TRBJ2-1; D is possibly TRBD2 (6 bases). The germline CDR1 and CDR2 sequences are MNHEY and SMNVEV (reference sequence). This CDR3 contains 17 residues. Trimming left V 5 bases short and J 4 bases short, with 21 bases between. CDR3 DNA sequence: TGTGCCAGCAGTGAACGACTAGGGATCCGACCTTACAATGAGCAGTTCTTC. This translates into CASSERLGIRPYNEQFF.

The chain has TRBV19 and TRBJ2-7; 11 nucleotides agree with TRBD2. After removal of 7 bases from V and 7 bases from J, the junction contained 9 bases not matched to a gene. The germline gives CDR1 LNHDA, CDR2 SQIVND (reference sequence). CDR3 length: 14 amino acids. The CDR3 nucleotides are TGTGCCAGTATGAGGCTAGCGGGAGGAGGTGAGCAGTACTTC. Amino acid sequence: CASMRLAGGGEQYF.

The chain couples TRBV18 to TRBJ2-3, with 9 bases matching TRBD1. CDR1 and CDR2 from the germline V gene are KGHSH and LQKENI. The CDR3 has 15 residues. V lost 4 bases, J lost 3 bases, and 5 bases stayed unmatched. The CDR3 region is CASSRGTGSTDTQYF. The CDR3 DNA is TGTGCCAGCTCACGCGGGACAGGGAGTACAGATACGCAGTATTTT.

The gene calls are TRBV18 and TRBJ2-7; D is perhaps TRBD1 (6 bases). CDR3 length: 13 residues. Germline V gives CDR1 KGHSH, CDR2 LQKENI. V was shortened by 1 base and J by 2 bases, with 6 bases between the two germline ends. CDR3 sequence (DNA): TGTGCCAGCTCACCACGGGACACCTACGAGCAGTACTTC. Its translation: CASSPRDTYEQYF.

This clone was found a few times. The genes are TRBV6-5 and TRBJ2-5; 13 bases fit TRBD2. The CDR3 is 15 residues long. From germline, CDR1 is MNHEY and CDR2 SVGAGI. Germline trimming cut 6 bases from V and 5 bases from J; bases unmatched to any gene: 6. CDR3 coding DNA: TGTGCCAGCAGCAGGACTAGCGGGAGCCAGGAGACCCAGTACTTC. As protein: CASSRTSGSQETQYF.